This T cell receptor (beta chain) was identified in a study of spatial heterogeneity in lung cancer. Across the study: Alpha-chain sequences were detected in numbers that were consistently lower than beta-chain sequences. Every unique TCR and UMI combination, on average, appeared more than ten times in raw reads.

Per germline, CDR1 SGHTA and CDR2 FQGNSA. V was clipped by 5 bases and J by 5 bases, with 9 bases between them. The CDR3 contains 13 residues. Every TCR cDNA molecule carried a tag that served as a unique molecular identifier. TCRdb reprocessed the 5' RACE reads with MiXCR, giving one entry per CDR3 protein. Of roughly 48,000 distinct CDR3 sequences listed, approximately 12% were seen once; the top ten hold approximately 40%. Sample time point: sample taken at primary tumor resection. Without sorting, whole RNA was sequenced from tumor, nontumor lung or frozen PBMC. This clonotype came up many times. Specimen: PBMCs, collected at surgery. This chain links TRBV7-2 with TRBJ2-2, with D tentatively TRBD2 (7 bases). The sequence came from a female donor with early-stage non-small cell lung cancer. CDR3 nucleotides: TGTGCCAGCAGCGGGGGGGCGACCGGGGAGCTGTTTTTT. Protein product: CASSGGATGELFF.